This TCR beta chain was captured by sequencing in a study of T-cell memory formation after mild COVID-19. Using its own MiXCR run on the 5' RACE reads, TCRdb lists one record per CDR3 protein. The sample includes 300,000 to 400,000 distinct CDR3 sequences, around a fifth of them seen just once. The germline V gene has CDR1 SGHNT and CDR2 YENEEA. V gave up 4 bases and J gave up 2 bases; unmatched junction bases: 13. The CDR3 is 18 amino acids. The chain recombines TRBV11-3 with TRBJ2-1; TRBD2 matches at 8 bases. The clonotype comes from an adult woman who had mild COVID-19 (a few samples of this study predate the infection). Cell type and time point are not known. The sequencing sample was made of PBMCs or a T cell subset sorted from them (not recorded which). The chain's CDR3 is CASSYLPLAGGPYNEQFF. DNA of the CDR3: TGTGCCAGCAGCTACCTCCCCTTGGCGGGAGGTCCCTACAATGAGCAGTTCTTC.